The clone carrying this T cell receptor beta chain occurred a few times. Its matching antigen is unknown. The data were obtained in a study of T cells in Graves' hyperthyroidism and ophthalmopathy. Study-level points and caveats: Onset of ophthalmopathy came a median approximately 6.5 months after the model predicted it. Separation of ophthalmopathy from stable hyperthyroidism was achieved by a 13 V-J model.

Patients showing uncontrolled infection, other autoimmune disease, pregnancy or lactation were ineligible. RNA transcripts gave rise to amplified TCR beta CDR3 regions. HTBI primers were employed in a first-round RT-PCR of the TCR CDR3. TCRdb processed the multiplex PCR reads anew with MiXCR; each CDR3 protein has one entry. The sample records roughly 700,000 distinct CDR3 sequences, roughly a sixth being singletons. The CDR3 has 13 amino acids. CDR1 is SGHTA, CDR2 FQGNSA, per germline. Trimming at V came to 4 bases and at J to 8 bases, leaving 4 bases not matched to a gene. The sequenced sample was blood. The chain combines TRBV7-2 with TRBJ2-1; 8 bases map to TRBD1. The receptor comes from a man aged 50 to 59 with Graves' hyperthyroidism. The CDR3 DNA reads TGTGCCAGCAGCTGGCAGGGGGCGGATGAGCAGTTCTTC. Encoded protein: CASSWQGADEQFF.